This T cell receptor (beta chain) was identified in a study of response to subunit inactivated influenza vaccine. As to this clonotype: Its target is unknown.

TCRdb reanalysed the RT-PCR reads using MiXCR and keeps one entry per CDR3 protein. Of about 240,000 distinct CDR3 sequences listed, less than 15% were seen once; the top ten hold under 10%. This CDR3 has 14 amino acids. Looked up from germline, CDR1 is LNHNV and CDR2 is YYDKDF (reference sequence). Trimming took 8 bases from V and 0 from J, leaving 12 bases between them. Study findings and constraints: With each seasonal influenza vaccination, the authors suggested, few new T cells are recruited.

This TCR derives from a man in his forties or fifties who received an inactivated influenza vaccine. The V gene is TRBV15, the J gene TRBJ2-3, with a weak D call TRBD1 (6 bases). Here the sequenced sample was non-naive T cells sorted from PBMCs, taken 14 days before vaccination. CDR3 amino acids: CATRPQGSTDTQYF. DNA of the CDR3: TGTGCCACCCGGCCACAGGGAAGCACAGATACGCAGTATTTT. Together with reference TRBV15 and TRBJ2-3, the CDR3 gives the full variable domain: DAMVIQNPRYQVTQFGKPVTLSCSQTLNHNVMYWYQQKSSQAPKLLFHYYDKDFNNEADTPDNFQSRRPNTSFCFLDIRSPGLGDTAMYLCATRPQGSTDTQYFGPGTRLTVL.